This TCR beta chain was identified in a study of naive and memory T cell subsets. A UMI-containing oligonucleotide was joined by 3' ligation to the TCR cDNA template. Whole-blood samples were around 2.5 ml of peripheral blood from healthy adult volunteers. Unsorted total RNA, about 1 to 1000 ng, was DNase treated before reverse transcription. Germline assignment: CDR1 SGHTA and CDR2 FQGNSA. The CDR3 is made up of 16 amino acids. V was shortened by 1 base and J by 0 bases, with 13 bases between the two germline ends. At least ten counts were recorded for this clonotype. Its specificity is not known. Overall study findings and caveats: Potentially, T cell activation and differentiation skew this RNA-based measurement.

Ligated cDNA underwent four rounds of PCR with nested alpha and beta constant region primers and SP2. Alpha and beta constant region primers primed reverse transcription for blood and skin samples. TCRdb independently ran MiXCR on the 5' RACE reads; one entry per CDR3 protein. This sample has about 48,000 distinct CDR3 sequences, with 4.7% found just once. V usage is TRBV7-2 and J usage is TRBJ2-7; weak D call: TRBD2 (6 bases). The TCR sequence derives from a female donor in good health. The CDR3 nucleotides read TGTGCCAGCAGCTTAGTCGGGACTCAGAGCTCCTACGAGCAGTACTTC. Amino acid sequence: CASSLVGTQSSYEQYF.